This TCR beta chain is drawn from a study of cytomegalovirus exposure and HLA in healthy donors. Study outcomes and limitations: Reportedly, diagnosis of cytomegalovirus status by the classifier showed high specificity and sensitivity.

Germline V gene data show CDR1 as SGHNT and CDR2 as YYREEE (reference sequence). This CDR3 is built from 15 residues. Trimming took 3 bases from V and 2 from J, leaving 14 bases between them. Remarks on this clone: The antigen is undetermined.

Some clones are missing from TCRdb's copy, which holds only in-frame ones; the method was immunoSEQ multiplex PCR. The data show roughly 150,000 clones, roughly nine tenths seen once. What was sequenced was PBMCs. This rearrangement joins TRBV5-4 to TRBJ2-5; D is possibly TRBD2 (5 bases). The source is a woman aged 18-35 years in good health and CMV-seropositive. The CDR3 DNA is TGTGCCAGCAGCTCCCCCGGGATGGAGCAAGAGACCCAGTACTTC. Translation: CASSSPGMEQETQYF.